One sample yielded the 27 T cell receptor beta chains listed below, sequenced in a study of OX40 agonist ivuxolimab in advanced cancers. Using immunoSEQ multiplex PCR, the repertoire was profiled, and TCRdb retains in-frame clones only, with some absent. The data hold 45,000 or so clones, with about 89% observed a single time. The material was CD4+ or CD8+ T cells sorted from blood, obtained in a trial of the OX40 agonist ivuxolimab. Receptors originate from an adult with an advanced solid tumor such as melanoma, head and neck, liver or kidney cancer.

V is TRBV30 and J is TRBJ1-2; TRBD1 matches 9 bases. CDR3 length equals 16 residues. Germline values: CDR1 GTSNPN, CDR2 SVGIG (reference sequence). V lost 3 bases and J lost 3; bases outside the gene matches: 11. The CDR3, as DNA: TGTGCCTGGAGAACCCGGGACAGGGCTCGGGACTATGGCTACACCTTC. Translated, it gives CAWRTRDRARDYGYTF.

The V gene is TRBV6-6, the J gene TRBJ2-7; D gene ambiguous. The CDR3 loop spans 13 amino acids. V was pared by 2 bases and J by 5 bases, with 10 bases between. Germline V gives CDR1 MNHNY, CDR2 SVGAGI (reference sequence). The chain's CDR3 is CASSYLGSNEQYF. CDR3 bases: TGTGCCAGCAGTTACCTAGGCAGCAACGAGCAGTACTTC.

This chain links TRBV5-6 with TRBJ2-1; D gene uncertain. Trimming took off 0 bases at V and 1 base at J, with 5 bases between the two ends. CDR3 length: 14 residues. CDR1 is SGHDT, CDR2 YYEEEE, per germline. CDR3 in DNA: TGTGCCAGCAGCTTGGGGGCTTCCTACAATGAGCAGTTCTTC. Its translation is CASSLGASYNEQFF.

The rearrangement uses TRBV15 and TRBJ2-1; D possibly corresponds to TRBD2 (6 bases). This CDR3 is 12 amino acids long. Germline V gene sequence: CDR1 LNHNV, CDR2 YYDKDF (reference sequence). Trimming took 9 bases from V and 4 from J, leaving 10 bases between them. The CDR3, as DNA: TGTGCCACGGGGGGAATATACAATGAGCAGTTCTTC. Protein product: CATGGIYNEQFF. Combining the CDR3 with reference TRBV15 and TRBJ2-1 gives the whole variable domain DAMVIQNPRYQVTQFGKPVTLSCSQTLNHNVMYWYQQKSSQAPKLLFHYYDKDFNNEADTPDNFQSRRPNTSFCFLDIRSPGLGDTAMYLCATGGIYNEQFFGPGTRLTVL.

The chain is built from TRBV27 and TRBJ2-7, with 7 positions matching TRBD1. CDR3 length: 15 residues. Germline V gives CDR1 MNHEY, CDR2 SMNVEV (reference sequence). The V gene end was trimmed by 0 bases and the J gene end by 0 bases; junction bases not matched to a gene: 2. CDR3 bases: TGTGCCAGCAGTTTATCTCGGACAGGCTCCTACGAGCAGTACTTC. It translates to CASSLSRTGSYEQYF.

The chain recombines TRBV19 with TRBJ2-1; possible D gene TRBD2, 6 bases. Germline values: CDR1 LNHDA, CDR2 SQIVND (reference sequence). CDR3 length: 15 amino acids. Trimming removed 5 bases at V and 3 bases at J, with 14 bases between. Here the CDR3 reads CASSPWTIIYNEQFF. DNA for the CDR3: TGTGCCAGTAGTCCTTGGACTATAATCTACAATGAGCAGTTCTTC.

The chain recombines TRBV15 with TRBJ2-3, with D tentatively TRBD2 (5 bases). This CDR3 has 12 residues. Germline V gene data show CDR1 as LNHNV and CDR2 as YYDKDF (reference sequence). V shed 5 bases and J shed 4 bases, with 7 bases lying between them. The chain's CDR3 is CATSEAADTQYF. The CDR3 DNA is TGTGCCACCAGCGAAGCGGCAGATACGCAGTATTTT.

The chain employs TRBV27 and TRBJ1-1, with 8 bases identical to TRBD1. This CDR3 has 16 residues. The ends lost 5 bases at V and 5 bases at J; junction bases unmatched: 13. Germline CDR1 and CDR2: MNHEY and SMNVEV (reference sequence). The CDR3 sequence: CASSPSTGEKETEAFF. The CDR3, as DNA: TGTGCCAGCAGTCCGTCGACAGGGGAGAAAGAAACTGAAGCTTTCTTT.

CDR3 residues: CASSPSGGEEKLFF. CDR3 nucleotides: TGTGCCAGCAGCCCCTCGGGGGGCGAAGAAAAACTGTTTTTT. The rearrangement links TRBV9 to TRBJ1-4; a weak D match, TRBD1 (6 bases). The germline V and J ends were trimmed by 4 bases and 8 bases, with 15 bases remaining between them. Germline-derived CDR1 and CDR2 are SGDLS and YYNGEE. This CDR3 has 14 amino acids.

The chain links TRBV27 to TRBJ2-7, with no clear D. Germline loops: CDR1 MNHEY, CDR2 SMNVEV (reference sequence). The CDR3 has 13 residues. Trimming pared 4 bases from V and 3 bases from J, leaving 10 bases between. DNA of the CDR3: TGTGCCAGCAGTTCCCTGGATTTCTACGAGCAGTACTTC. This sequence encodes CASSSLDFYEQYF.

V is TRBV6-5 and J is TRBJ2-7, with D possibly TRBD1 on 6 matching bases. The V gene lost 3 bases and the J gene lost 0 bases, with 12 bases spanning the gap. The length of the CDR3 is 15 residues. CDR1 MNHEY and CDR2 SVGAGI come from the germline V gene. The CDR3 bases are TGTGCCAGCAGTTATTTCGACAGGCTCTCCTACGAGCAGTACTTC. Its translation is CASSYFDRLSYEQYF.

V gene TRBV5-1 combines with J gene TRBJ2-7, with TRBD2 as a possible D gene (5 bases). Deletions cut 5 bases from V and 0 bases from J, with 15 bases between. Germline-derived CDR1 and CDR2 are SGHRS and YFSETQ. This CDR3 has 15 residues. The CDR3 here is CASRSDPGGSYEQYF. The CDR3 region has the DNA TGCGCCAGCAGGTCAGACCCCGGAGGCTCCTACGAGCAGTACTTC.

This chain uses TRBV5-4 with TRBJ1-1; TRBD1 agrees at 12 bases. Germline assignment: CDR1 SGHNT and CDR2 YYREEE (reference sequence). The CDR3 has 16 amino acids. Losses at the gene ends were 4 bases for V and 1 base for J; bases not matched to a gene: 5. The CDR3 spells CASSGTGGAENTEAFF. The CDR3 coding sequence is TGTGCCAGCAGCGGGACAGGGGGCGCTGAGAACACTGAAGCTTTCTTT.

The CDR3 DNA is TGCGCCAGCAGCCAAGAGGCTCCGCTAGGTAATTCACCCCTCCACTTT. Translating it yields CASSQEAPLGNSPLHF. V gene TRBV4-1 combines with J gene TRBJ1-6, with D unresolved. From germline, CDR1 is MGHRA and CDR2 YSYEKL. Trimming took off 0 bases at V and 6 bases at J, with 12 bases between the two ends. The CDR3 loop spans 16 amino acids.

The rearrangement joins TRBV4-1 to TRBJ2-5, with D tentatively TRBD2 (6 bases). Germline V gene data show CDR1 as MGHRA and CDR2 as YSYEKL. This CDR3 has 16 residues. Between the trimmed V and J ends, which lost 0 bases and 5 bases, there was a span of 16 bases. The CDR3 nucleotides are TGCGCCAGCAGCCAAGAATGGAGGGCAAGTCGGGAGACCCAGTACTTC. Its protein product is CASSQEWRASRETQYF.

The chain carries TRBV13 and TRBJ1-1, with D unclear. V gave up 5 bases and J gave up 4 bases, with 8 bases separating them. The CDR3 has 12 residues. Per germline, CDR1 PRHDT and CDR2 FYEKMQ (reference sequence). CDR3 loop: CASSTHGTEAFF. The CDR3 DNA reads as TGTGCCAGCAGCACACATGGCACTGAAGCTTTCTTT.

The chain employs TRBV29-1 and TRBJ2-7; 10 nucleotides line up with TRBD1. After removal of 7 bases from V and 7 bases from J, the junction contained 7 bases not matched to a gene. The germline CDR1 and CDR2 sequences are SQVTM and ANQGSEA. CDR3 length: 12 amino acids. CDR3 sequence (DNA): TGCAGCGCCGGGACAGGGGTCCGGGAGCAGTACTTC. Residues: CSAGTGVREQYF.

The chain carries TRBV27 and TRBJ2-7; D gene ambiguous. From germline, CDR1 is MNHEY and CDR2 SMNVEV (reference sequence). The V end lost 0 bases, the J end lost 6 bases, and 9 bases lay between the germline ends. CDR3 length: 13 residues. CDR3 nucleotide sequence: TGTGCCAGCAGTTTATCTTCAAGTTTCGAGCAGTACTTC. Translation: CASSLSSSFEQYF.

This clone was found a few times. This chain links TRBV7-9 with TRBJ1-5; D ambiguous. The CDR3 is 12 residues long. Germline CDR1 SEHNR, CDR2 FQNEAQ (reference sequence). Between the trimmed V and J ends, which lost 1 base and 7 bases, there was a span of 5 bases. The CDR3 region is CASSLDAQPQHF. DNA for the CDR3: TGTGCCAGCAGCTTAGATGCGCAGCCCCAGCATTTT.

The chain joins TRBV4-1 to TRBJ1-1, with 7 bases matching TRBD1. CDR1 and CDR2 (germline): MGHRA, YSYEKL. This CDR3 contains 14 residues. V was clipped by 3 bases and J by 3 bases; unmatched bases: 4. The CDR3 protein is CASSQITGDTEAFF. In nucleotides, the CDR3 is TGCGCCAGCAGCCAGATAACAGGGGACACTGAAGCTTTCTTT.

The chain employs TRBV9 and TRBJ1-1; D gene ambiguous. Germline loops: CDR1 SGDLS, CDR2 YYNGEE. V was pared by 4 bases and J by 3 bases, with 13 bases between. The CDR3 is 14 residues long. The CDR3 DNA reads as TGTGCCAGCAGCCCGTCGGGAGGGCACACTGAAGCTTTCTTT. Residues: CASSPSGGHTEAFF.

In nucleotides, the CDR3 is TGTGCCTGGAGTATAGGAGGGAAAGATACGCAGTATTTT. It translates to CAWSIGGKDTQYF. The rearrangement joins TRBV30 to TRBJ2-3; possible D gene TRBD2, 6 bases. CDR3 length: 13 amino acids. V was shortened by 2 bases and J by 5 bases, with 11 bases between the two germline ends. Germline V gives CDR1 GTSNPN, CDR2 SVGIG (reference sequence).

The chain joins TRBV14 to TRBJ2-2; a weak D match, TRBD1 (6 bases). V dropped 0 bases and J dropped 1 base, with 12 bases sitting between them. This CDR3 region has 17 residues. Per the germline V gene, CDR1 is SGHDN and CDR2 is FVKESK. DNA for the CDR3: TGTGCCAGCAGCCAAGATCTGGACAGCGTGAACACCGGGGAGCTGTTTTTT. Encoded protein: CASSQDLDSVNTGELFF.

The chain employs TRBV28 and TRBJ2-7; 7 nucleotides align to TRBD1. V lost 4 bases to trimming and J lost 3 bases; unmatched junction nucleotides: 6. Germline CDR1 is MDHEN and CDR2 is SYDVKM. The CDR3 is 14 amino acids. The CDR3 region is CASSSSRDSYEQYF. The CDR3 DNA reads TGTGCCAGCAGTTCGTCCCGGGACAGCTACGAGCAGTACTTC.

V gene TRBV7-9 combines with J gene TRBJ1-5; D perhaps matches TRBD1 (5 bases). Trimming cost V 5 bases and J 4 bases, with 9 bases left between them. The CDR3 length is 13 residues. The germline gives CDR1 SEHNR, CDR2 FQNEAQ (reference sequence). CDR3 in DNA: TGTGCCAGCAGCCGAGGGGCGAATCAGCCCCAGCATTTT. Translation: CASSRGANQPQHF.

The J gene is TRBJ2-5, the V gene TRBV6-6; D is ambiguous. The CDR3 has 11 residues. The germline gives CDR1 MNHNY, CDR2 SVGAGI (reference sequence). The ends were cut back, 2 bases at V and 4 bases at J, with 2 bases in the middle. Here the CDR3 DNA reads TGTGCCAGCAGTTACCCAGAGACCCAGTACTTC. Translated, it gives CASSYPETQYF.

The chain uses TRBV11-2 and TRBJ1-5; maybe TRBD1 (5 bases). V was shortened by 5 bases and J by 2 bases, with 13 bases between the two germline ends. In germline, CDR1 is SGHAT, CDR2 FQNNGV. The CDR3 covers 15 residues. CDR3 in amino acids: CASSPTGVGNQPQHF. The DNA of the CDR3 is TGTGCCAGCAGCCCTACGGGGGTAGGCAATCAGCCCCAGCATTTT.